Below, 14 T cell receptor beta chains from the same sample are listed, as sequenced in a study of blood T cell repertoires in COVID-19. Some clones are missing from TCRdb's copy, which holds only in-frame ones; the method was immunoSEQ multiplex PCR. The table records 95,000 to 150,000 clones, roughly 69% of them present only once. The specimen sequenced was peripheral blood. Receptors were obtained from a woman between 65 and 79 years old with acute or convalescent COVID-19.

V and J are TRBV12-3 or TRBV12-4 and TRBJ2-1, with 8 bases lining up with TRBD2. There are 13 residues in the CDR3. Unmatched junction bases numbered 7, after V lost 5 bases and J lost 10 bases. The CDR3 DNA is TGTGCCAGCAGTCTTTTAGCGGGGCGGGAGCAGTTCTTC. Translating gives CASSLLAGREQFF.

This chain connects TRBV5-4 to TRBJ2-7, with 8 bases identical to TRBD1. The CDR3 is 15 amino acids. The J segment lost 2 bases and the V segment lost 5 bases, leaving 9 bases of the junction unmatched. Germline loops: CDR1 SGHNT, CDR2 YYREEE (reference sequence). The CDR3 nucleotides read TGTGCCAGCAGACCACAGGGGGGCAATACCTACGAGCAGTACTTC. Encoded protein: CASRPQGGNTYEQYF.

This sequence joins TRBV5-1 and TRBJ2-2; 7 bases align to TRBD2. The CDR3 is made up of 16 amino acids. Germline lookup yields CDR1 SGHRS and CDR2 YFSETQ. J gave up 5 bases and V 10 bases, and 17 bases lay outside the gene matches. In DNA form, the CDR3 reads TGCGCCTCCACCACGGAGGCGGGAGTAACAACCGGGGAGCTGTTTTTT. Translated: CASTTEAGVTTGELFF.

The chain combines TRBV27 with TRBJ2-1; 12 bases agree with TRBD2. The CDR3 contains 14 residues. CDR1 is MNHEY and CDR2 is SMNVEV in the germline V gene (reference sequence). V shed 0 bases and J 13 bases; nucleotides not matched to a gene: 4. This chain's CDR3 is CASSLSWTSGEQFF. CDR3 nucleotide sequence: TGTGCCAGCAGTTTATCGTGGACTAGCGGGGAACAGTTCTTC.

The chain employs TRBV11-2 and TRBJ1-4; TRBD1 matches at 7 bases. This CDR3 has 13 amino acids. The germline V gene has CDR1 SGHAT and CDR2 FQNNGV. V dropped 1 base and J dropped 8; count of bases not matched to a gene: 1. The CDR3 DNA is TGTGCCAGCAGCTTAGTCAGGGGGGAAAAACTGTTTTTT. Translated: CASSLVRGEKLFF.

This clone turned up a few times. The rearrangement uses TRBV29-1 and TRBJ2-5; 9 bases agree with TRBD1. Germline V gene data show CDR1 as SQVTM and CDR2 as ANQGSEA. This CDR3 is 14 amino acids long. V shed 8 bases and J 4 bases; nucleotides not matched to a gene: 11. The CDR3 protein is CSTSQGAVGETQYF. DNA of the CDR3: TGCAGCACTTCACAGGGGGCAGTGGGAGAGACCCAGTACTTC.

The V call is TRBV3-1 (or the pseudogene TRBV3-2), the J call TRBJ2-5; maybe TRBD1 (6 bases). V shed 3 bases and J shed 7 bases, with 12 bases lying between them. Germline V gene lookup returns CDR1 LGHDT and CDR2 YNNKEL (reference sequence). CDR3 length: 13 amino acids. This CDR3 reads CASSQYRDMTQYF. Written as DNA, the CDR3 is TGTGCCAGCAGCCAGTACAGGGACATGACCCAGTACTTC.

By share, this clone counts as medium-sized. The gene calls are TRBV4-2 and TRBJ2-7; 10 bases match TRBD2. The CDR3 consists of 15 residues. J was trimmed by 7 bases and V by 1 base; bases with no gene match: 7. Germline V gene data show CDR1 as LGHNA and CDR2 as YNFKEQ. The CDR3 DNA reads TGTGCCAGCAGCCAAGTACTAGCGGGGTTTGGTGAGCAGTACTTC. Encoded protein: CASSQVLAGFGEQYF.

V usage is TRBV11-2 and J usage is TRBJ2-1; TRBD2 matches 14 bases. The CDR3 spans 18 residues. Germline V gene data show CDR1 as SGHAT and CDR2 as FQNNGV. Trimming at V came to 1 base and at J to 7 bases, leaving 9 bases not matched to a gene. CDR3 in amino acids: CASSLVGYWTSGGNEQFF. The CDR3 DNA sequence: TGTGCCAGCAGCTTAGTAGGGTATTGGACTAGCGGGGGGAATGAGCAGTTCTTC.

The rearrangement uses TRBV6-5 and TRBJ1-1; D uncertain. Germline values: CDR1 MNHEY, CDR2 SVGAGI. The V end was cut by 8 bases, the J end by 4 bases, with 11 bases between. The CDR3 extends over 12 amino acids. In nucleotides, the CDR3 is TGTGCCAGCCGGGGAAGGAGCACTGAAGCTTTCTTT. This gives the protein CASRGRSTEAFF.

The chain couples TRBV27 to TRBJ2-7; the match to TRBD1 covers 7 bases. Germline-derived CDR1 and CDR2 are MNHEY and SMNVEV (reference sequence). There are 13 residues in the CDR3. The V segment lost 6 bases and the J segment 6 bases; nucleotides outside the gene matches: 8. CDR3 sequence reads: CASRDRAGREQYF. The CDR3 DNA follows: TGTGCCAGCAGAGACAGGGCTGGGCGCGAGCAGTACTTC.

This chain connects TRBV7-9 to TRBJ2-4; D might be TRBD2 (5 bases). Trimming took 5 bases from V and 6 from J, leaving 11 bases between them. The V gene's germline CDR1 is SEHNR and CDR2 FQNEAQ (reference sequence). The CDR3 extends over 13 amino acids. The CDR3 loop reads CASSARDLNIQYF. CDR3 in DNA: TGTGCCAGCAGCGCCCGGGATCTAAACATTCAGTACTTC.

The J gene is TRBJ2-5, the V gene TRBV10-1, with a weak D call TRBD1 (5 bases). CDR1 and CDR2 (germline): WNHNN, SYGVQD (reference sequence). V lost 1 base to trimming and J lost 0 bases, with 12 bases between them. This CDR3 is built from 16 residues. The CDR3 protein is CASSELGMTDQETQYF. In DNA, the CDR3 is TGCGCCAGCAGTGAGTTGGGTATGACAGACCAAGAGACCCAGTACTTC.

The rearrangement uses TRBV4-1 and TRBJ2-1; 8 bases are shared with TRBD2. The CDR3 is made up of 16 amino acids. Germline CDR1 and CDR2: MGHRA and YSYEKL. V lost 1 base to trimming and J lost 10 bases; unmatched junction nucleotides: 12. The CDR3 reads CASSQGGAGVLAEQFF. CDR3 in DNA: TGCGCCAGCAGCCAAGGGGGAGCGGGAGTCCTTGCCGAGCAGTTCTTC.